The present TCR beta chain was sequenced within a study of cytomegalovirus exposure and HLA in healthy donors. In the study overall: Inside one of the first data releases sat 85 million or so unique TCRs taken from HLA-typed donors. Whole-study results and caveats: The Asian-associated ancestry cluster reportedly had fewer N-insertions than the approximately 700-donor mean in a later analysis. The majority of CMV-associated TCR beta chains were reported as apparently HLA-restricted in a later analysis.

This CDR3 contains 21 residues. V dropped 4 bases and J dropped 3; count of bases not matched to a gene: 27. Germline CDR1 SGHRS, CDR2 YFSETQ. A remark on this clone: What it binds is unknown.

Primers for the PCR totalled 60 Vbeta and 13 Jbeta. Only in-frame clones appear in the TCRdb table, and some are missing; sequencing was by immunoSEQ multiplex PCR. The sample lists some 110,000 clones; over 75% were seen once. Sequenced: PBMCs. The genes are TRBV5-1 and TRBJ2-7; 8 bases are shared with TRBD1. This TCR was sampled from a woman between 35 and 50 years old in good health and CMV-seropositive. CDR3 region: CASSIGNLRGRRPAVLYEQYF. As DNA, the CDR3 is TGCGCCAGCAGCATAGGAAATCTCAGGGGGCGCCGACCAGCGGTCCTCTACGAGCAGTACTTC.